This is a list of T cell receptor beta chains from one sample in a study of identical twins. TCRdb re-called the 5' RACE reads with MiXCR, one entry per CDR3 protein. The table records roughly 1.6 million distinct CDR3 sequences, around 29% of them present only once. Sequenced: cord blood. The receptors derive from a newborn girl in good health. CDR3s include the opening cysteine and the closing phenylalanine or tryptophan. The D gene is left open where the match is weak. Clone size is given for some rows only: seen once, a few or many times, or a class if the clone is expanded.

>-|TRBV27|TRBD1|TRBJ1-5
TGTGTCAGCAGCTCAGGGACAGGCGGGAATCAGCCCCAGCATTTT
CVSSSGTGGNQPQHF
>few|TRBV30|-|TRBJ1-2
TGTGCCTGGAGTGTAAGACAGGCGAATGGCTACACCTTC
CAWSVRQANGYTF
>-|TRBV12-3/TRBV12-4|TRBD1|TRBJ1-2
TGTGCCAGCAGTTTAAGCGGGACAGGGGCGTCTCTCTATGGCTACACCTTC
CASSLSGTGASLYGYTF
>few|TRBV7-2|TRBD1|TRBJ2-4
TGTGCCAGCAGCCCGGGACAGGGTGGTGTGAGCATTCAGTACTTC
CASSPGQGGVSIQYF
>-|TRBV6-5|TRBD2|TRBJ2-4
TGTGCCAGCAGTTATTATTATAGTTGCGGACTAGCGGGGGGGGTGGCCAAAAACATTCAGTACTTC
CASSYYYSCGLAGGVAKNIQYF
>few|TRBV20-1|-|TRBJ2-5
TGCAGTGCTAGTGTCGCCGGTCAAGAGACCCAGTACTTC
CSASVAGQETQYF
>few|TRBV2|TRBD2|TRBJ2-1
TGTGCCAGCAGGGATGGACTAGCAAAAAATGAGCAGTTCTTC
CASRDGLAKNEQFF
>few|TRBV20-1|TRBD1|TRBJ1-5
TGCAGTGTCCTTACAGGGGCGGGCAATCAGCCCCAGCATTTT
CSVLTGAGNQPQHF
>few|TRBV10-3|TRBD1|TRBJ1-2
TGTGCCATCACTCCTGGGACAGGGGGAGACTATGGCTACACCTTC
CAITPGTGGDYGYTF
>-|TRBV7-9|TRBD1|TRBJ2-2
TGTGCCAGCAGAAGACAGGGGGCGGACACCGGGGAGCTGTTTTTT
CASRRQGADTGELFF
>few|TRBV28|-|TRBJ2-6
TGTGCCAGCAGCAAACCGGGTGCAGGGGCCAACGTCCTGACTTTC
CASSKPGAGANVLTF